The 9 T cell receptor beta chains presented below share a single source sample, sequenced in a study of siplizumab effects on memory and regulatory T cells. Method: immunoSEQ multiplex PCR; TCRdb's copy keeps in-frame clones and lacks some. Of 75,000 to 100,000 clones in the sample, approximately 93% are singletons; the top ten hold around 0.3%. Sample: non-Treg CD4+ T cells sorted from blood. These receptors were collected from a human donor in good health.

Turning to this clone: Other DNA variants within this sample encode the same CDR3. The CDR3 here is CASAESRGTEAFF. CDR3 nucleotides: TGTGCCAGCGCCGAATCCAGGGGCACTGAAGCTTTCTTT. The chain links TRBV6-4 to TRBJ1-1; TRBD1 is a possible D gene (6 bases). The CDR3 is made up of 13 amino acids. Germline CDR1 is MRHNA and CDR2 is SNTAGT. Trimming took off 8 bases at V and 4 bases at J, with 14 bases between the two ends.

The CDR3 reads CASRRAPGDTDTQYF. DNA of the CDR3: TGCGCCAGCAGACGGGCCCCGGGGGACACAGATACGCAGTATTTT. The gene calls are TRBV5-1 and TRBJ2-3, with TRBD2 as a possible D gene (6 bases). The CDR3 has 15 amino acids. Trimming took 5 bases from V and 2 from J, leaving 15 bases between them. Germline V gives CDR1 SGHRS, CDR2 YFSETQ.

The chain uses TRBV4-1 and TRBJ1-2; D remains unclear. V shed 0 bases and J shed 4 bases, with 9 bases lying between them. Germline V gene data show CDR1 as MGHRA and CDR2 as YSYEKL. The CDR3 is 14 residues long. CDR3 bases: TGCGCCAGCAGCCAAGATAGATGGGGCTATGGCTACACCTTC. This encodes CASSQDRWGYGYTF.

Here the CDR3 DNA reads TGTGCCAGCAGCGTAGCAACCGGAAACTATGGCTACACCTTC. Its translation: CASSVATGNYGYTF. The V call is TRBV9, the J call TRBJ1-2; D call uncertain. This CDR3 is built from 14 residues. The germline gives CDR1 SGDLS, CDR2 YYNGEE. Deletions cut 0 bases from V and 2 bases from J, with 8 bases between.

This clone was observed a handful of times. The chain joins TRBV4-2 to TRBJ1-5, with TRBD1 identical over 8 bases. Unmatched junction bases numbered 7, after V lost 2 bases and J lost 4 bases. The CDR3 loop spans 16 amino acids. The germline CDR1 and CDR2 sequences are LGHNA and YNFKEQ. The CDR3 loop is CASSQNPGQENQPQHF. In DNA form, the CDR3 reads TGTGCCAGCAGCCAAAACCCGGGACAGGAGAATCAGCCCCAGCATTTT.

This chain connects TRBV19 to TRBJ2-2; maybe TRBD1 (6 bases). The CDR3 consists of 12 residues. CDR1 and CDR2 (germline): LNHDA, SQIVND (reference sequence). V lost 10 bases and J 3 bases, leaving 9 bases between the germline ends. CDR3 in DNA: TGTGCCACTGGGACATACACCGGGGAGCTGTTTTTT. This translates into CATGTYTGELFF.

The genes are TRBV30 and TRBJ1-4; weak D call: TRBD1 (6 bases). Trimming shortened V by 0 bases and J by 8 bases, and 13 bases separated the two germline ends. CDR3 length: 14 residues. Per the germline V gene, CDR1 is GTSNPN and CDR2 is SVGIG (reference sequence). CDR3 region: CAWSVGGPGEKLFF. The CDR3 coding sequence is TGTGCCTGGAGTGTAGGGGGGCCGGGGGAAAAACTGTTTTTT.

CDR3 in DNA: TGTGCCAGCAGCTCCGACCGGGACGGCTACTATGGCTACACCTTC. It is translated as CASSSDRDGYYGYTF. The chain combines TRBV7-9 with TRBJ1-2; possible D gene TRBD1, 5 bases. The CDR3 has 15 residues. With 4 bases removed from V and 3 bases from J, the gap between germline ends came to 15 bases. Germline V CDR1 and CDR2: SEHNR, FQNEAQ (reference sequence).

The chain employs TRBV18 and TRBJ2-1; D might be TRBD1 (5 bases). This CDR3 spans 16 amino acids. Looked up from germline, CDR1 is KGHSH and CDR2 is LQKENI. Trimming cost V 5 bases and J 0 bases, with 14 bases left between them. For the CDR3, the DNA is TGTGCCAGCTCAGTTACAGGAGATCCCTCCTACAATGAGCAGTTCTTC. Encoded protein: CASSVTGDPSYNEQFF.